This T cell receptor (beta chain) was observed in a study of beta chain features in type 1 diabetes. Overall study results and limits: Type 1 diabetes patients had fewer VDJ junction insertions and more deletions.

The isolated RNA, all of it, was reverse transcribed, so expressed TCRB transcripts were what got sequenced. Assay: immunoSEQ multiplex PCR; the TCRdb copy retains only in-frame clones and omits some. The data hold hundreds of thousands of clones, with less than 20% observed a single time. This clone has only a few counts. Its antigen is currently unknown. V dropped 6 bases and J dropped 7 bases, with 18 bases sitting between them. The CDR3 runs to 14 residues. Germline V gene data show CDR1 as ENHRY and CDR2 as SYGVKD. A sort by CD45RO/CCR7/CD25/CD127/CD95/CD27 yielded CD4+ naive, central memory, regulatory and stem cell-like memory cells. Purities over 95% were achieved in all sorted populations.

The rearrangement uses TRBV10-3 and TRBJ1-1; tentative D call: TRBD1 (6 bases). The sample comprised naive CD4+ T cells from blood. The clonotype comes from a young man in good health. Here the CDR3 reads CAIRGTSHTGEAFF. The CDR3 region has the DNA TGTGCCATCAGGGGGACAAGTCATACAGGTGAAGCTTTCTTT.